These T cell receptor beta chains were read from a single sample in a study of blood T cell repertoires in COVID-19. The assay was immunoSEQ multiplex PCR, and TCRdb's table has in-frame clones only and misses some. The repertoire holds 250,000 to 300,000 clones, with about nine tenths as singletons. The material sequenced was peripheral blood. The receptors come from a woman in her fifties or sixties who had recovered from COVID-19. Both conserved end residues are part of each CDR3. A D gene is named only where the DNA matches it firmly. A clone size is listed for some rows: how often the clone was seen (once, few, many), or a class if it is expanded.

D gene	J gene	V gene	CDR3 length	clone size	CDR3 DNA	CDR3 protein
TRBD2	TRBJ2-7	TRBV5-1	17	.	TGCGCCAGCAGCACCCCTAGCGGGGGGGCCGTCGGGAACGAGCAGTACTTC	CASSTPSGGAVGNEQYF
TRBD2	TRBJ2-1	TRBV9	16	.	TGTGCCAGCAGCGTAGATCCAGCGGGAGATTACAATGAGCAGTTCTTC	CASSVDPAGDYNEQFF
.	TRBJ1-2	TRBV5-6	15	.	TGTGCCAGCAGCTTGGATATTAGTGTCAGGGAAGGCTACACCTTC	CASSLDISVREGYTF
TRBD2	TRBJ2-1	TRBV10-2	18	.	TGCGCCAGCAGGGGGGGACTAGCGGGGGCCTTCTCCTACAATGAGCAGTTCTTC	CASRGGLAGAFSYNEQFF
TRBD1	TRBJ1-3	TRBV3-1/TRBV3-2	14	few	TGTGCCAGCAGCCACAGACAGGGTGGAGACACCATATATTTT	CASSHRQGGDTIYF
.	TRBJ1-1	TRBV7-9	15	.	TGTGCCAGCAGCCCGACGAACAGTCTGGACACTGAAGCTTTCTTT	CASSPTNSLDTEAFF
TRBD1	TRBJ2-5	TRBV18	15	.	TGTGCCAGCTCAGATTTCGGGACAGGACAAGAGACCCAGTACTTC	CASSDFGTGQETQYF
.	TRBJ2-4	TRBV11-3	16	.	TGTGCCAGCAGTAAGGGGGGGACTGGAGGCAAAAACATTCAGTACTTC	CASSKGGTGGKNIQYF
TRBD2	TRBJ2-1	TRBV4-1	20	.	TGCGCCAGCAGCCGAATTCTAGCGGGGGTAATAATTAGCTCCTACAATGAGCAGTTCTTC	CASSRILAGVIISSYNEQFF
TRBD1	TRBJ2-5	TRBV30	16	.	TGTGCCTGGAGTGTACTGGCAGGGGGCGCTTCAGAGACCCAGTACTTC	CAWSVLAGGASETQYF
.	TRBJ2-7	TRBV7-3	12	.	TGTGCCAGCAGCTCTCCGTTGCGCGAGCAGTACTTC	CASSSPLREQYF
.	TRBJ2-7	TRBV5-4	15	once	TGTGCCAGCAGCTTGGTACGGGGGGCTTCCTACGAGCAGTACTTC	CASSLVRGASYEQYF
TRBD1	TRBJ2-1	TRBV6-6	17	once	TGTGCCAGCAGTCCCCATGTGGGGGGACAGGGTCCGAATGAGCAGTTCTTC	CASSPHVGGQGPNEQFF
TRBD2	TRBJ2-5	TRBV5-4	16	.	TGTGCCAGCAGCTTACCGCGGGGGGCATCCATAGAGACCCAGTACTTC	CASSLPRGASIETQYF
.	TRBJ1-2	TRBV6-7	11	.	TGTGCCAGCAGTCCGGACAATGGCTACACCTTC	CASSPDNGYTF
.	TRBJ1-5	TRBV28	15	.	TGTGCCAGCAGCCATTATAAGGGAGGCAATCAGCCCCAGCATTTT	CASSHYKGGNQPQHF
.	TRBJ2-3	TRBV21-1	18	.	TGTGCCAGCAGCAAAGCGAGTCCCGCTAGCGCTAGCACAGATACGCAGTATTTT	CASSKASPASASTDTQYF
.	TRBJ1-3	TRBV5-5	18	.	TGTGCCAGCAGCTTTCGGACTACAGGAGCCCTTTCAGGAAACACCATATATTTT	CASSFRTTGALSGNTIYF
.	TRBJ2-7	TRBV6-5	13	.	TGTGCCAGCGGGCGGGACTTTAATTACGAGCAGTACTTC	CASGRDFNYEQYF
TRBD1	TRBJ1-1	TRBV6-2/TRBV6-3	14	.	TGTGCCAGCAGCCAGACAGGGGGGAACACTGAAGCTTTCTTT	CASSQTGGNTEAFF
TRBD2	TRBJ2-3	TRBV5-4	13	.	TGTGCCAGCAGCTTGGCGGGGGGAGATACGCAGTATTTT	CASSLAGGDTQYF
.	TRBJ1-1	TRBV27	13	.	TGTGCCAGCAACGGACAGACGACCACTGAAGCTTTCTTT	CASNGQTTTEAFF
.	TRBJ1-6	TRBV5-1	16	once	TGCGCCAGCAGCTTGGGCGTCGCGGGGCCGTCCTCACCCCTCCACTTT	CASSLGVAGPSSPLHF
TRBD1	TRBJ1-2	TRBV6-5	16	.	TGTGCCAGCAGTTACGGGACAGGCTCCGAGAACTATGGCTACACCTTC	CASSYGTGSENYGYTF
TRBD1	TRBJ1-5	TRBV20-1	17	.	TGCAGTGCGAGTATACCCGGGACAGGGAGCAGGGATCAGCCCCAGCATTTT	CSASIPGTGSRDQPQHF
TRBD1	TRBJ2-7	TRBV10-3	14	.	TGTGCCATCAGGGGGGACAGGGGTGACTACGAGCAGTACTTC	CAIRGDRGDYEQYF
.	TRBJ2-3	TRBV1	17	.	TGCACCAGCAGCCAAGATCCCGCTCTGGGGGCCACAGATACGCAGTATTTT	CTSSQDPALGATDTQYF
.	TRBJ2-7	TRBV4-3	13	.	TGCGCCAGCAGCCAACTCAGGGGTTACGAGCAGTACTTC	CASSQLRGYEQYF
TRBD2	TRBJ2-3	TRBV4-2	14	.	TGTGCCGGATCTAGCGGGGGGCCCGCAGATACGCAGTATTTT	CAGSSGGPADTQYF
.	TRBJ2-7	TRBV7-9	14	.	TGTGCCAGCAGCTCGGGGGACGTCGCCTACGAGCAGTACTTC	CASSSGDVAYEQYF
.	TRBJ1-6	TRBV28	14	.	TGTGCCAGCAATGAAGTACGGTATAATTCACCCCTCCACTTT	CASNEVRYNSPLHF
.	TRBJ2-1	TRBV24-1	15	.	TGTGCCACCAGTGATCTTAGAATCGGTGTGAATGAGCAGTTCTTC	CATSDLRIGVNEQFF
TRBD2	TRBJ2-7	TRBV4-1	14	.	TGCGCCAGCAGCCCCAGGGAGGGCACCTACGAGCAGTACTTC	CASSPREGTYEQYF
TRBD1	TRBJ1-1	TRBV29-1	11	few	TGCAGCGCCGACAGGGGGACAGAAGCTTTCTTT	CSADRGTEAFF
.	TRBJ1-5	TRBV7-2	16	.	TGTGCCAGCAGCCGGGACGGCGGGGGTCTAGGGCAGCCCCAGCATTTT	CASSRDGGGLGQPQHF
.	TRBJ1-1	TRBV6-2/TRBV6-3	12	.	TGTGCCAGCAGTTACGTCGGGACTGAAGCTTTCTTT	CASSYVGTEAFF
.	TRBJ1-2	TRBV14	12	.	TGTGCCAGCAGCCAAGCAGAATATGGCTACACCTTC	CASSQAEYGYTF
.	TRBJ1-5	TRBV28	16	.	TGTGCCAGCAGCTTACCCTTAGGAGGGGTGGTTCAGCCCCAGCATTTT	CASSLPLGGVVQPQHF
TRBD1	TRBJ2-4	TRBV4-1	14	.	TGCGCCAGCAGCCAAAGGGCGGGACAGGCCATTCAGTACTTC	CASSQRAGQAIQYF
TRBD1	TRBJ1-6	TRBV4-3	15	.	TGCGCCAGCAGCCCGGGGACAGCAAATAATTCACCCCTCCACTTT	CASSPGTANNSPLHF